This T cell receptor beta chain was found in a study of human CD8 memory T cell subsets (dated by TCRdb to 2018 to 2020). Study-wide context: The clonal relationships among stem-like (TSTEM), progenitor exhausted-like (TPEX) and effector memory CD8+ T cell subsets were assessed by comparing the TCRbeta repertoires of these subsets. TCRbeta repertoires were obtained from TSTEM, TPEX and effector memory subsets contributed by each of several donors.

Here is what the overall study found, with its caveats: TSTEM and TPEX subsets showed similarly high normalized Shannon-Wiener diversity, whereas effector memory subsets were comparatively less diverse. Only TCRbeta chains were sequenced, and repertoire comparisons rested on 6 or 7 donors tested with paired t-tests and Bonferroni correction. Although both stem-like subsets shared clonotypes with effector memory cells, the overlap between TSTEM and TPEX repertoires was minimal, suggesting distinct antigen spectra for the TSTEM and TPEX subsets. Chao1 estimates suggested greater repertoire diversity in TSTEM than in TPEX subsets, potentially reflecting a broader range of specificities.

A count is missing, but by frequency this clonotype is medium-sized (0.01 to 0.1%). Its antigen is unknown. Density gradient separation was used to isolate peripheral blood mononuclear cells from buffy coats of healthy donors. In the study, negative magnetic separation with EasySep or MojoSort CD8+ T cell isolation kits was used to enrich total CD8+ T cells. For each subset, total RNA was extracted using an RNeasy Mini Kit from duplicate vials of under 160,000 sorted CD8+ T cells. PBMCs were used either fresh or after cryopreservation in fetal bovine serum containing roughly 9.1% DMSO. Fluorescence-activated cell sorting on a FACSAria III was used to sort CD8+ T cell subsets to purity. A Human TCR Profiling Kit was used to prepare UMI-labeled 5' RACE TCRbeta libraries. Every TCRbeta library was prepared in parallel with an identical number of PCR cycles. The original methods were these. Each TCRbeta library contained between about 2,800 and 20,000 functional CDR3beta clonotypes. UMI extraction and consensus assembly used MIGEC 1.2.9, requiring at least three reads per UMI. MiXCR 3.0.3 was used to extract in-frame CDR3beta repertoires. After each sample was downsampled to 42,000 randomly selected UMIs, diversity metrics were computed in VDJtools 1.2.1. For the top 3,000 clones of each sample pair, the repertoire overlap metrics D, R and F2 were calculated in VDJtools. TCRdb reprocessed the reads and lists each CDR3 protein sequence as a single entry, with no DNA. The V and J calls here are based on TCRdb, not the publication. The sample table on file contains 9,500 to 12,000 distinct CDR3 sequences. Clones ranked in the top ten supply roughly a sixth of the sample.

Sequenced input: CD8+ T cells from PBMCs. The TCR originated in a human donor in good health.

The CDR3 protein: CSGDAGNTGELFF. The chain is assembled from TRBV20-1 and TRBJ2-2. The CDR3 numbers 13 residues from cysteine through phenylalanine. No DNA has been recorded. As encoded in the germline V gene (reference sequence), CDR1 is DFQATT while CDR2 is SNEGSKA.